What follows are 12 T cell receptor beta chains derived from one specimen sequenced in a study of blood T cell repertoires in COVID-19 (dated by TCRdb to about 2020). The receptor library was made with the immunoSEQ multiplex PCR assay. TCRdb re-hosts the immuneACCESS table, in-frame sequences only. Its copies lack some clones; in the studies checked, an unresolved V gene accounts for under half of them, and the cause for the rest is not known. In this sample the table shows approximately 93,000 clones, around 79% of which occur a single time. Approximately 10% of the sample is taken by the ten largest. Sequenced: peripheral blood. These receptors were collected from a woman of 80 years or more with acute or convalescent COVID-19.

DNA for the CDR3: TGCGCCAGCAGCTCCATGGGACTTTACACAGATACGCAGTATTTT. This translates into CASSSMGLYTDTQYF. The V call is TRBV5-1, the J call TRBJ2-3; possible D gene TRBD2, 6 bases. V dropped 3 bases and J dropped 2 bases, with 13 bases sitting between them. The CDR3 covers 15 residues. CDR1 and CDR2 (germline): SGHRS, YFSETQ.

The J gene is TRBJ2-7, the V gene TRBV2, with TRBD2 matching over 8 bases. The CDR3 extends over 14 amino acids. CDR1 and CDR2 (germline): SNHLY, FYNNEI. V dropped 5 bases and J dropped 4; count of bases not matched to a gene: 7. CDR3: CASSPGLAPYEQYF. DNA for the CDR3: TGTGCCAGCAGTCCCGGACTAGCACCTTACGAGCAGTACTTC.

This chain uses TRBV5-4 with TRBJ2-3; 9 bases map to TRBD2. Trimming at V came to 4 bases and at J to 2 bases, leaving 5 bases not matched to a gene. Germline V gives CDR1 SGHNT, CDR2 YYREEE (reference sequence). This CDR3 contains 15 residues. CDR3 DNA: TGTGCCAGCAGCCGTAGCGGGAGTGTCACAGATACGCAGTATTTT. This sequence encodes CASSRSGSVTDTQYF.

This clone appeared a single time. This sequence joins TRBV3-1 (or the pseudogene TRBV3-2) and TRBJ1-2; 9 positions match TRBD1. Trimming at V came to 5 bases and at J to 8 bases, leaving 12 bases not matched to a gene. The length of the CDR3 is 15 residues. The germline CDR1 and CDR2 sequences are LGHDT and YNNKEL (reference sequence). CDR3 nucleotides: TGTGCCAGCAGCGGACTCCGGGACAGGGAAGGAGGCTACACCTTC. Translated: CASSGLRDREGGYTF.

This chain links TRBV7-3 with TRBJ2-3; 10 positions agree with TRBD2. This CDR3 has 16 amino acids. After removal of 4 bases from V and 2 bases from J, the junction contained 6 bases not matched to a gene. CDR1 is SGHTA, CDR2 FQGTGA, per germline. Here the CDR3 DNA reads TGTGCCAGCAGCTCGGGACTAGCGTACAACACAGATACGCAGTATTTT. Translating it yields CASSSGLAYNTDTQYF.

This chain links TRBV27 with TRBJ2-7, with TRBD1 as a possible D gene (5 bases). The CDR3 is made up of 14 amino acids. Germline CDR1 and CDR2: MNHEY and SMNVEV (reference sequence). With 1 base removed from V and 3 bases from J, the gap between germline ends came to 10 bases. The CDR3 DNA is TGTGCCAGCAGTTTATTGTCGACAGACTACGAGCAGTACTTC. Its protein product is CASSLLSTDYEQYF.

The CDR3 sequence is CATSRGSQRLSGYTF. The CDR3 nucleotides are TGTGCCACCAGCAGGGGATCTCAGCGGCTTTCTGGCTACACCTTC. The J gene is TRBJ1-2, the V gene TRBV15; no clear D gene. Germline-derived CDR1 and CDR2 are LNHNV and YYDKDF (reference sequence). V gave up 3 bases and J gave up 7 bases, with 18 bases separating them. CDR3 length: 15 residues.

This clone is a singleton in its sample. In nucleotides, the CDR3 is TGTGCCAGCAGTTCGGCCGGGACAGATTATGGCTACACCTTC. It translates to CASSSAGTDYGYTF. V usage is TRBV6-2 or TRBV6-3 and J usage is TRBJ1-2; 7 bases map to TRBD1. V gave up 4 bases and J gave up 5 bases; unmatched junction bases: 7. The CDR3 totals 14 residues. Germline CDR1 MNHEY, CDR2 SVGEGT.

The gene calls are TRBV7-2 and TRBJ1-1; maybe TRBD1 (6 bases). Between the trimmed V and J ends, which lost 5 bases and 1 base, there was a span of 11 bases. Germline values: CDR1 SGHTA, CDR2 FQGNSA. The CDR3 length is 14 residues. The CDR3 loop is CASSLDRRNTEAFF. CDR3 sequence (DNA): TGTGCCAGCAGCCTAGACAGGAGGAACACTGAAGCTTTCTTT.

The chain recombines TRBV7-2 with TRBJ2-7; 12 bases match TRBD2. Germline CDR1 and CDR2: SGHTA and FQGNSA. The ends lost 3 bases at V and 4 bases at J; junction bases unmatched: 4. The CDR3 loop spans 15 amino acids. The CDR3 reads CASSFTSGRNYEQYF. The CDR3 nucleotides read TGTGCCAGCAGCTTCACTAGCGGGAGGAATTACGAGCAGTACTTC.

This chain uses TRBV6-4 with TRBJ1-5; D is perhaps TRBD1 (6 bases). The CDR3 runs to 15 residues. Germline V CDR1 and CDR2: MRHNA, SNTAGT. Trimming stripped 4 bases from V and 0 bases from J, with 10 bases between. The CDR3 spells CASSGGRDSNQPQHF. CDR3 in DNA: TGTGCCAGCAGTGGGGGGCGTGATAGCAATCAGCCCCAGCATTTT.

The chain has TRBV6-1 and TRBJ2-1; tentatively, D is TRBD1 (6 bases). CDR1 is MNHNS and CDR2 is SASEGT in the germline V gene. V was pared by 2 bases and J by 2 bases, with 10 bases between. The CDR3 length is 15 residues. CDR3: CASSEFEGAYNEQFF. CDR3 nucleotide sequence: TGTGCCAGCAGTGAATTTGAGGGGGCCTACAATGAGCAGTTCTTC.